This TCR beta chain originates from a study of OX40 agonist ivuxolimab in advanced cancers. Assay used: immunoSEQ multiplex PCR; TCRdb lists only in-frame clones, some missing. This repertoire shows around 64,000 clones, around 80% found once; its top ten account for 0.95% to 1.5%. Notes on this clone: Antigen: not known.

Blood was sampled at baseline, cycle 4 day 1, and cycle 7 day 1. Study-wide results and limits: No antigen was identified for the clonally expanded peripheral T cells. At 0.1 to 3.0 mg/kg, clonal expansion of CD4+ and CD8+ blood T cells had occurred by week 6.

Specimen: CD4+ or CD8+ T cells sorted from blood, collected in a trial of the OX40 agonist ivuxolimab. This receptor was identified in an adult with an advanced solid tumor such as melanoma, head and neck, liver or kidney cancer.

CDR3 protein: CASSLTSGGQETQYF. CDR3 bases: TGCGCCAGCAGCCTTACTAGCGGGGGACAAGAGACCCAGTACTTC. This sequence joins TRBV5-1 and TRBJ2-5, with 11 bases identical to TRBD2. The CDR3 contains 15 residues. With V trimmed by 4 bases and J by 2 bases, 4 bases remained unmatched. From germline, CDR1 is SGHRS and CDR2 YFSETQ.